This T cell receptor beta chain was sequenced during a study of blood T cell repertoires in COVID-19. TCRdb's table, derived via immunoSEQ multiplex PCR, lists solely in-frame clones and lacks some. Of about 80,000 clones listed, more than 60% are singletons. Germline V lookup: CDR1 KGHSH, CDR2 LQKENI. This CDR3 has 15 amino acids. Trimming cost V 1 base and J 5 bases, with 14 bases left between them. The TCR comes from a human donor in a cohort sampled during active COVID-19. The sample consisted of peripheral blood. J is TRBJ2-5 and V is TRBV18, with D possibly TRBD1 on 6 matching bases. CDR3 DNA: TGTGCCAGCTCACCACACAACAGGGATGGGGAGACCCAGTACTTC. It specifies CASSPHNRDGETQYF.